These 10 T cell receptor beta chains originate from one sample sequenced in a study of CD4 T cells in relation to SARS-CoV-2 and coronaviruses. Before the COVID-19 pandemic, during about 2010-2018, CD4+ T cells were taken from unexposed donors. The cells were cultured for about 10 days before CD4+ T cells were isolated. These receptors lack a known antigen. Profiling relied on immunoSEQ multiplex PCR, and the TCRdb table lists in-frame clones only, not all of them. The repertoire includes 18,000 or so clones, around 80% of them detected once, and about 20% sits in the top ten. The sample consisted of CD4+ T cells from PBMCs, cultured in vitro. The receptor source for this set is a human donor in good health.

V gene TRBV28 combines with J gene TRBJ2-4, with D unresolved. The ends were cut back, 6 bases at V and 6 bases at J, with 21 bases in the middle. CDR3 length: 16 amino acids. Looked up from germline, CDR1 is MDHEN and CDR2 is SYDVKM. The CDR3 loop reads CASSQPKGRTGNIQYF. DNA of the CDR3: TGTGCCAGCAGCCAACCCAAGGGCAGGACGGGAAACATTCAGTACTTC.

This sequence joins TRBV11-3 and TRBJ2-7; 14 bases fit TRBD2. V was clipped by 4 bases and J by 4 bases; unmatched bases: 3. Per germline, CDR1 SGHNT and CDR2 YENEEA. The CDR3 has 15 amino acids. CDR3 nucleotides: TGTGCCAGCAGCTCGGGACTAGCGGGAGTTTACGAGCAGTACTTC. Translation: CASSSGLAGVYEQYF.

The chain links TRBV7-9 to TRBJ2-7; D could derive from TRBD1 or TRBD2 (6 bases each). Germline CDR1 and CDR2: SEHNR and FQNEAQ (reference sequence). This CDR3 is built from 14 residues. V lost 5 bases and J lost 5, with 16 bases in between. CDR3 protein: CASSPRGQSDEQYF. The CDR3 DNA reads TGTGCCAGCAGCCCTCGGGGGCAGAGTGACGAGCAGTACTTC.

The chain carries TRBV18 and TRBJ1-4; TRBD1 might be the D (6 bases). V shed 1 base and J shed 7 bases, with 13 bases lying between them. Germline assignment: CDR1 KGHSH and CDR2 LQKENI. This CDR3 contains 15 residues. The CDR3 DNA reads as TGTGCCAGCTCACCACAGGGGGAAGTTGGTGAAAAACTGTTTTTT. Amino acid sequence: CASSPQGEVGEKLFF.

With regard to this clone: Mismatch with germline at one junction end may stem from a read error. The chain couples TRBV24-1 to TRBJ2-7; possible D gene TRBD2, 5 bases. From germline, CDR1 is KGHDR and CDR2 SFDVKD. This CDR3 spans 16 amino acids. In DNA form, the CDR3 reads TGTGCAACCATCCTTCCACGGGGATCTAGCTCCTACGAGCAGTACTTC. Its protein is CATILPRGSSSYEQYF.

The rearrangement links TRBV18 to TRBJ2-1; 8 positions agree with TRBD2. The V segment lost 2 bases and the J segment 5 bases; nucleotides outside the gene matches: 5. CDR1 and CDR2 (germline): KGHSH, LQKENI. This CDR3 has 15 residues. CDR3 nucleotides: TGTGCCAGCTCACCAGAAACTAGCGGAAACAATGAGCAGTTCTTC. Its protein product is CASSPETSGNNEQFF. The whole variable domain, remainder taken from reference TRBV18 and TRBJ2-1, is NAGVMQNPRHLVRRRGQEARLRCSPMKGHSHVYWYRQLPEEGLKFMVYLQKENIIDESGMPKERFSAEFPKEGPSILRIQQVVRGDSAAYFCASSPETSGNNEQFFGPGTRLTVL.

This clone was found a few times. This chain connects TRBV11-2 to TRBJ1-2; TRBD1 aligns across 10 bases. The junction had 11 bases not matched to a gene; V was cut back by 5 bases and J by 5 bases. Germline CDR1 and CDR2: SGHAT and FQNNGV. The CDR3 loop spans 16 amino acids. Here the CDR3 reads CASSQRQGATGYGYTF. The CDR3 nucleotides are TGTGCCAGCAGCCAGAGACAGGGGGCTACCGGGTATGGCTACACCTTC. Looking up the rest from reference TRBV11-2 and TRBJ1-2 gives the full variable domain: EAGVAQSPRYKIIEKRQSVAFWCNPISGHATLYWYQQILGQGPKLLIQFQNNGVVDDSQLPKDRFSAERLKGVDSTLKIQPAKLEDSAVYLCASSQRQGATGYGYTFGSGTRLTVV.

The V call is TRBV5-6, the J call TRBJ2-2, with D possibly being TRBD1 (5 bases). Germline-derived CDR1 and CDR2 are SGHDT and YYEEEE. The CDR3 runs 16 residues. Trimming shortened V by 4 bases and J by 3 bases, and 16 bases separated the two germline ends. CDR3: CASSEIQGYDTGELFF. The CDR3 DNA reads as TGTGCCAGCAGCGAAATCCAGGGCTACGACACCGGGGAGCTGTTTTTT.

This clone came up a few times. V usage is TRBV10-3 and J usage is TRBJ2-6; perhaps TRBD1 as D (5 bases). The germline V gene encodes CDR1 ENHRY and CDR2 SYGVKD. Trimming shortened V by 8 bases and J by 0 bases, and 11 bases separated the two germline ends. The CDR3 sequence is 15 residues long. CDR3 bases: TGTGCCATCCCTGACAGCAGCTCTGGGGCCAACGTCCTGACTTTC. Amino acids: CAIPDSSSGANVLTF.

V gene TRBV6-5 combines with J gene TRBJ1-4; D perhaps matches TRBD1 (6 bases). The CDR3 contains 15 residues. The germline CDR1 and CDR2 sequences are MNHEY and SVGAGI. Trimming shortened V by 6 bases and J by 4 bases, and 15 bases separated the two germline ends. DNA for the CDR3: TGTGCCAGCAGCGTCGGGGGGGCCAGTAATGAAAAACTGTTTTTT. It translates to CASSVGGASNEKLFF.